This TCR beta chain stems from a study of shared clonotypes between healthy human individuals (dated by TCRdb to about 2020). For the study in its entirety: Two women and a few men aged 18 to 49 years were included in the cohort. For each donor, three plates each were used for CD4 naive and CD4 memory, two plates were used for CD8 naive, and one plate was used for CD8 memory. To estimate repertoire size and how much clonotypes are shared between individuals, the study performed deep sequencing of blood TCR repertoires from five healthy adults. Different laboratories and diverse techniques were used to prepare libraries and sequence TCR repertoires, to increase sequencing depth and limit assay-specific biases. Each donor's leukapheresis produced roughly between about 0.8 and 10 billion PBMCs. General findings and caveats noted by the study authors: Compared with non-shared clonotypes, the clonotypes found in all four sorted-subset donors had higher generation probabilities. Across a handful of donors, approximately 5% of naive CD4, roughly 3.8% of naive CD8, about 2% of memory CD4, and under 0.45% of memory CD8 clonotypes were shared. Sampling was limited to blood, and TCR repertoires in tissue likely differ from TCR repertoires in blood. Because the study included only a small number of donors, the genetic and exposure-history diversity represented was limited. Pairwise subsampling indicated that sequencing depth was expected to affect the degree of clonotype sharing among donors. Even with the large sequencing depth, rarefaction of the sorted-subset datasets indicated that sequencing was incomplete. Larger estimated clonotype richness was generally found for naive subsets than for memory subsets.

Using the deep immunoSEQ assay, multiplex PCR amplified TCR CDR3 regions from genomic DNA. Extracted genomic DNA from each cell subset was spread evenly across all wells of several immunoSEQ 96-well plates, with each plate serving as a replicate. For sorted subsets, around 0.2 ug genomic DNA, equal to 30,000 or so T cell genomes, was loaded into each replicate PCR. Purified libraries were measured with a Qubit 3.0 fluorometer, size-checked on a Bioanalyzer 2100, and measured again with the KAPA Library Quantification kit. A separate single-read 150-cycle Illumina NextSeq 550 flow cell was used to sequence each immunoSEQ 96-well plate. On the study's bioinformatics: Because the immunoSEQ output included only junctional sequences and no quality scores, the filtering could not be the same as the filtering used for full-length reads. To assign V/J genes and CDR3, sequences were annotated using PyIR, a Python wrapper for IgBLAST v1.9, with IMGT germline references. Reads were removed for weak V/J assignments (E-value above 1e-6), missing CDR3, stop codons, out-of-frame junctions, or ambiguous translated residues. V3J clonotypes were defined by identical inferred V gene, J gene, and CDR3 amino acid sequence. Percentage overlap between repertoires was computed as shared unique clonotypes divided by the size of the smaller repertoire. Richness of each repertoire was evaluated using RTK rarefaction, the Chao1 estimator, and Recon v2.1 estimates of unobserved clonotypes. OLGA was used to compute generation probabilities for all TCRbeta clonotypes that the gDNA method yielded from a handful of donors. TCRdb re-hosts the immuneACCESS table, in-frame sequences only. Its copies lack some clones; in the studies checked, an unresolved V gene accounts for under half of them, and the cause for the rest is not known. V, J and clone size were drawn from that table, and D and trimming were deduced from the DNA. The sample yields around 1.5 million clones; roughly 98% were counted once. In total, the top ten clones hold around 0.47% of the sample.

The donors were healthy, HIV-negative adults who had no recently reported acute infections or vaccinations. Only Caucasian adults living in Nashville, Tennessee, USA were represented among the donors. CD4+ T cells were enriched by magnetic negative selection; naive cells were then positively selected on CD45RA, and the negative fraction formed the memory subset. After blood collection by leukapheresis, PBMCs were isolated using Ficoll-Histopaque density gradient centrifugation and then cryopreserved in the vapor phase of liquid nitrogen. Analytical flow cytometry was used to check the purity and quantity of every magnetically sorted T cell population. Each sorted fraction had its genomic DNA isolated and then quantified by UV absorbance on a Nanodrop 2000c. Trimmed from V: 3 bases; trimmed from J: 6 bases; junction bases lacking a gene match: 8. According to the germline V gene, CDR1 reads SGDLS and CDR2 reads YYNGEE. Its CDR3 holds 16 amino acids, cysteine through phenylalanine. The entry retains the CDR3 DNA only, 48 bases that are in frame from base 1.

On this clone: It has no known antigen specificity. No much larger clone exists at a distance of one base, and base qualities are not known.

Sequenced: naive CD4+ T cells sorted from blood. This specimen's cell subset or site label, per the study, means: CD45RA+ positively selected. The TCR comes from a man aged 30-40 years in good health. The rearranged segments are TRBV9 and TRBJ2-3; the junction holds 12 bases that match TRBD2. The CDR3 reads as follows: CASSASSGRALDTQYF. The nucleotide sequence reads TGTGCCAGCAGCGCCTCTAGCGGGAGGGCCCTGGATACGCAGTATTTT. The variable domain in full, with residues beyond the CDR3 obtained from the reference TRBV9 and TRBJ2-3 genes, is DSGVTQTPKHLITATGQRVTLRCSPRSGDLSVYWYQQSLDQGLQFLIQYYNGEERAKGNILERFSAQQFPDLHSELNLSSLELGDSALYFCASSASSGRALDTQYFGPGTRLTVL.